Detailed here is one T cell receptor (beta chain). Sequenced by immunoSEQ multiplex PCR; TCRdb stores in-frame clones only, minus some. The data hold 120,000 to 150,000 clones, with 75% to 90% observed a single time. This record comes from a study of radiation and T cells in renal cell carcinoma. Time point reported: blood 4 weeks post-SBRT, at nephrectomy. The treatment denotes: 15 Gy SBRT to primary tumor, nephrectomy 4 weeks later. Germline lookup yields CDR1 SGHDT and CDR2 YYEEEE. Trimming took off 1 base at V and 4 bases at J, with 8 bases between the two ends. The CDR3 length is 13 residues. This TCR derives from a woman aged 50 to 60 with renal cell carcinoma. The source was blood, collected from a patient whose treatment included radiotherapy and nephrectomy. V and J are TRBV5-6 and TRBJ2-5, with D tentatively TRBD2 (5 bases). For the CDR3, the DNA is TGTGCCAGCAGCTTGCCTCGGGGAGAGACCCAGTACTTC. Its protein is CASSLPRGETQYF. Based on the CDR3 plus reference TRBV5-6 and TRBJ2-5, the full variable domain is DAGVTQSPTHLIKTRGQQVTLRCSPKSGHDTVSWYQQALGQGPQFIFQYYEEEERQRGNFPDRFSGHQFPNYSSELNVNALLLGDSALYLCASSLPRGETQYFGPGTRLLVL.